These 18 T cell receptor beta chains originate from one sample sequenced in a study of T cell repertoires in cytomegalovirus infection. MiXCR was run by TCRdb on the reads, yielding one entry per CDR3 protein. The repertoire holds some 680,000 distinct CDR3 sequences, with roughly a third as singletons. Sequencing was carried out using PBMCs. Source of these receptors: a human donor in good health (CMV status not recorded). Some clones in this sample may be carry-over from other donors' samples.

This clonotype was seen more than once but under ten times. The chain links TRBV7-2 to TRBJ1-1; D is perhaps TRBD1 (5 bases). From germline, CDR1 is SGHTA and CDR2 FQGNSA. Trimming shortened V by 10 bases and J by 0 bases, and 18 bases separated the two germline ends. CDR3 length equals 15 residues. The CDR3 DNA reads TGTGCCATCAAACGAGACAGTTACGTGAACACTGAAGCTTTCTTT. It codes for CAIKRDSYVNTEAFF.

Worth noting for this clonotype: The junction shows a germline mismatch at one end, possibly a read error. For the CDR3, the DNA is TGCGCCAGCAGCCCAGTTCCGACGGGACCGCCTTACGAGCATTCCTTC. Translating gives CASSPVPTGPPYEHSF. This sequence joins TRBV4-1 and TRBJ2-7; D is possibly TRBD1 or TRBD2 (5 bases each). The CDR3 consists of 16 residues. Germline CDR1 MGHRA, CDR2 YSYEKL.

This chain connects TRBV6-2 or TRBV6-3 to TRBJ2-1; 9 bases are a match to TRBD2. This CDR3 comprises 19 residues. The germline gives CDR1 MNHEY, CDR2 SVGEGT. Unmatched junction bases numbered 15, after V lost 2 bases and J lost 4 bases. The DNA for the CDR3 is TGTGCCAGCAGTTACCGGGCGGGAGGGCCATTTCGAGTATACAATGAGCAGTTCTTC. This gives the protein CASSYRAGGPFRVYNEQFF.

The rearrangement uses TRBV6-6 and TRBJ2-1; D remains unclear. Trimming left V 2 bases short and J 5 bases short, with 22 bases between. From germline, CDR1 is MNHNY and CDR2 SVGAGI (reference sequence). The CDR3 is 18 amino acids. In DNA form, the CDR3 reads TGTGCCAGCAGTTACCCGTCTAGGAGAGCGTTCGGCAACAATGAGCAGTTCTTC. It yields the protein CASSYPSRRAFGNNEQFF.

Comment on this clonotype: This CDR3 fails to terminate in the conserved phenylalanine or tryptophan, so it likely reflects a read error. Because the CDR3's place on the DNA is in doubt, the DNA is left out and the CDR3 is given as listed by TCRdb. V gene TRBV12-3 or TRBV12-4 combines with J gene TRBJ1-3. Inclusive of both ends, the CDR3 amounts to 14 amino acids. CDR3 sequence reads: CASSLASRSMTVRL.

With respect to this clonotype: The junction does not match germline at one end; this may be a read error. V and J are TRBV28 and TRBJ2-2; 10 bases fit TRBD2. Germline V gives CDR1 MDHEN, CDR2 SYDVKM. The CDR3 runs to 16 residues. CDR3 sequence (DNA): TGTGCCAGCAGTTTCCTAGCGGGAGTGAACACCGGGGATCTGTTTTTT. Translating it yields CASSFLAGVNTGDLFF.

This clonotype occurred once. This may be a read error: a much more frequent sequence differs by one nucleotide. CDR3 residues: CAISGTGGFQPQHF. The CDR3 region has the DNA TGTGCCATCAGTGGGACAGGTGGATTTCAGCCCCAGCATTTT. The chain recombines TRBV28 with TRBJ1-5; 8 nucleotides line up with TRBD1. The germline gives CDR1 MDHEN, CDR2 SYDVKM. The CDR3 is 14 amino acids. Drawing the rest from reference TRBV28 and TRBJ1-5, the complete variable domain is DVKVTQSSRYLVKRTGEKVFLECVQDMDHENMFWYRQDPGLGLRLIYFSYDVKMKEKGDIPEGYSVSREKKERFSLILESASTNQTSMYLCAISGTGGFQPQHFGDGTRLSIL.

This clonotype was seen more than once but under ten times. The chain joins TRBV20-1 to TRBJ2-1; 12 bases agree with TRBD2. Trimming at V came to 7 bases and at J to 8 bases, leaving 12 bases not matched to a gene. The CDR3 is made up of 15 amino acids. The germline CDR1 and CDR2 sequences are DFQATT and SNEGSKA (reference sequence). CDR3 sequence reads: CSVSTSGRLGHEQFF. The CDR3 bases are TGCAGTGTGTCGACTAGCGGGAGATTAGGGCATGAGCAGTTCTTC.

This clonotype turned up a few times. The J gene is TRBJ2-2, the V gene TRBV19; D gene uncertain. Germline loops: CDR1 LNHDA, CDR2 SQIVND (reference sequence). V was cut by 8 bases and J by 6 bases, with 16 bases left in between. The CDR3 has 14 residues. CDR3 in amino acids: CASLPSTLPGELFF. The CDR3 DNA reads TGTGCCAGTCTCCCCTCAACGCTCCCCGGGGAGCTGTTTTTT.

The V gene is TRBV19, the J gene TRBJ2-1; 9 bases fit TRBD2. The J segment lost 9 bases and the V segment lost 7 bases, leaving 7 bases of the junction unmatched. This CDR3 spans 13 amino acids. Germline V gives CDR1 LNHDA, CDR2 SQIVND (reference sequence). CDR3 nucleotides: TGTGCCAGTAACCAGCGGGGGGATCTTGAGCAGTTCTTC. Its translation is CASNQRGDLEQFF.

V is TRBV4-1 and J is TRBJ2-1; 7 bases map to TRBD1. The ends lost 1 base at V and 9 bases at J; junction bases unmatched: 9. The CDR3 sequence is 15 residues long. Germline V gene lookup returns CDR1 MGHRA and CDR2 YSYEKL. CDR3 sequence (DNA): TGCGCCAGCAGCCAAGTGGCAGGGGGTCGGAGTGAGCAGTTCTTC. This codes for CASSQVAGGRSEQFF.

V gene TRBV5-1 combines with J gene TRBJ1-1; D is ambiguous. This CDR3 has 14 amino acids. Trimming took 1 base from V and 1 from J, leaving 8 bases between them. The germline CDR1 and CDR2 sequences are SGHRS and YFSETQ. DNA for the CDR3: TGCGCCAGCAGCTTGATCACAGCGAACACTGAAGCTTTCTTT. Protein product: CASSLITANTEAFF.

The J gene is TRBJ2-2, the V gene TRBV12-3 or TRBV12-4, with 11 bases identical to TRBD2. J gave up 4 bases and V 6 bases, and 4 bases lay outside the gene matches. CDR3 size: 15 residues. The CDR3 region is CASRLAGVGTGELFF. Written as DNA, the CDR3 is TGTGCCAGCAGACTAGCGGGAGTCGGCACCGGGGAGCTGTTTTTT.

This clonotype was seen a handful of times. The chain is built from TRBV28 and TRBJ1-5; D might be TRBD1 (5 bases). CDR3 length: 15 residues. V was pared by 2 bases and J by 5 bases, with 13 bases between. Germline V gene data show CDR1 as MDHEN and CDR2 as SYDVKM. As DNA, the CDR3 is TGTGCCAGCAGTTTAATCGGGCAGGGCGATCAGCCCCAGCATTTT. This codes for CASSLIGQGDQPQHF.

This clonotype has at least ten counts. The chain carries TRBV7-8 and TRBJ2-1, with TRBD2 matching 11 bases. The germline CDR1 and CDR2 sequences are SGHVS and FQNEAQ. The trim removed 3 bases at V and 5 bases at J, leaving 15 bases unmatched. The CDR3 covers 19 residues. CDR3 in amino acids: CASSFRQGGGLAGNNEQFF. The CDR3 DNA is TGTGCCAGCAGCTTCAGACAGGGGGGAGGACTAGCGGGCAACAATGAGCAGTTCTTC. Drawing the rest from reference TRBV7-8 and TRBJ2-1, the complete variable domain is GAGVSQSPRYKVAKRGQDVALRCDPISGHVSLFWYQQALGQGPEFLTYFQNEAQLDKSGLPSDRFFAERPEGSVSTLKIQRTQQEDSAVYLCASSFRQGGGLAGNNEQFFGPGTRLTVL.

Only a few counts were recorded for this clonotype. V is TRBV12-3 or TRBV12-4 and J is TRBJ2-7; D is uncertain. V was clipped by 3 bases and J by 3 bases, with 9 bases between them. The CDR3 sequence is 13 residues long. This CDR3 reads CASSFGQRYEQYF. The CDR3 region has the DNA TGTGCCAGCAGTTTCGGCCAGCGCTACGAGCAGTACTTC.

DNA of the CDR3: TGTGCCAGCAGTTTATTCGCCCTCCGGGACGGAGGAAGTGGCTACACCTTC. Residues: CASSLFALRDGGSGYTF. The chain couples TRBV28 to TRBJ1-2; maybe TRBD1 (5 bases). The CDR3 length is 17 residues. The ends were cut back, 1 base at V and 7 bases at J, with 22 bases in the middle. Germline V lookup: CDR1 MDHEN, CDR2 SYDVKM.

J is TRBJ1-5 and V is TRBV19, with a possible D match to TRBD1 (6 bases). The V end was cut by 4 bases, the J end by 6 bases, with 22 bases between. The CDR3 spans 17 residues. Germline CDR1 reads LNHDA; CDR2 reads SQIVND (reference sequence). CDR3 in amino acids: CASSTRHIRGEGQPQHF. CDR3 nucleotides: TGTGCCAGTAGTACGCGCCACATCAGGGGCGAAGGTCAGCCCCAGCATTTT.